What follows is one T cell receptor (beta chain) and its context. The sample belongs to a study of blood T cell repertoires in COVID-19. Study-level information: The samples span acute and convalescent COVID-19 from the United States, Italy and Spain. Sources were T cells, B-cell-depleted T cells, or PBMCs; the material itself was cDNA or gDNA.

As handled by the study authors: Counts of nucleated cells, estimated from reference gene primer amplification, were obtained. The repertoire was sequenced with immunoSEQ multiplex PCR; TCRdb's copy has only in-frame clones and lacks some. Clonal size and the V and J genes are those of that table, whereas D and trimming came from the DNA. Of 130,000 to 150,000 clones in the sample, over 70% were seen once. There are 15 residues in the CDR3. V gave up 5 bases and J gave up 8 bases; unmatched junction bases: 10. Germline V gives CDR1 MDHEN, CDR2 SYDVKM. What was sequenced was peripheral blood. The TCR comes from a woman aged 50 to 60 with acute or convalescent COVID-19. This chain uses TRBV28 with TRBJ1-4; TRBD1 aligns across 8 bases. The CDR3 DNA is TGTGCCAGCAGTGTCTACAGGGGGAGTACCGAAAAACTGTTTTTT. This translates into CASSVYRGSTEKLFF.